Below are 6 T cell receptor beta chains sequenced from a single sample in a study of blood T cell repertoires in COVID-19. Using immunoSEQ multiplex PCR, the repertoire was profiled, and TCRdb retains in-frame clones only, with some absent. Counted here are 75,000 to 90,000 clones, roughly 88% occurring once; the ten biggest clones make up 8%. Sequences were obtained from peripheral blood. These receptor sequences come from a man between 50 and 59 years old with active COVID-19.

The chain couples TRBV29-1 to TRBJ1-1; no clear D gene. The germline gives CDR1 SQVTM, CDR2 ANQGSEA. The CDR3 consists of 16 residues. Trimming took off 3 bases at V and 1 base at J, with 18 bases between the two ends. The CDR3 DNA is TGCAGCGTTGAGGCGGGATTTCACAAACCGAACACTGAAGCTTTCTTT. Translating it yields CSVEAGFHKPNTEAFF.

The chain employs TRBV7-2 and TRBJ2-5, with D possibly TRBD2 on 6 matching bases. The CDR3 totals 14 residues. Deletions cut 3 bases from V and 3 bases from J, with 11 bases between. Germline V gene lookup returns CDR1 SGHTA and CDR2 FQGNSA. The CDR3 region has the DNA TGTGCCAGCAGCTTCAACGGGGGAGAAGAGACCCAGTACTTC. Translation: CASSFNGGEETQYF.

V gene TRBV28 combines with J gene TRBJ2-5; the D gene is possibly TRBD1 (6 bases). The germline gives CDR1 MDHEN, CDR2 SYDVKM. Between the trimmed V and J ends, which lost 6 bases and 5 bases, there was a span of 22 bases. The CDR3 totals 16 residues. DNA for the CDR3: TGTGCCAGCAGCCGCGGTTCAGGGGCGGTAACGGAGACCCAGTACTTC. Amino acids: CASSRGSGAVTETQYF.

The chain combines TRBV7-9 with TRBJ1-2, with TRBD1 matching 7 bases. The germline CDR1 and CDR2 sequences are SEHNR and FQNEAQ (reference sequence). Losses at the gene ends were 4 bases for V and 4 bases for J; bases not matched to a gene: 6. The CDR3 runs to 14 residues. CDR3 loop: CASSSRQGIYGYTF. As DNA, the CDR3 is TGTGCCAGCAGCTCCAGACAGGGCATCTATGGCTACACCTTC.

This chain uses TRBV18 with TRBJ1-2; no firm D call. The germline V and J ends were trimmed by 1 base and 8 bases, with 8 bases remaining between them. The germline CDR1 and CDR2 sequences are KGHSH and LQKENI. The CDR3 length is 12 residues. DNA of the CDR3: TGTGCCAGCTCACCACAGGGAGACGGCTACACCTTC. Translated: CASSPQGDGYTF. The variable domain in full, with the rest retrieved from reference TRBV18 and TRBJ1-2, is NAGVMQNPRHLVRRRGQEARLRCSPMKGHSHVYWYRQLPEEGLKFMVYLQKENIIDESGMPKERFSAEFPKEGPSILRIQQVVRGDSAAYFCASSPQGDGYTFGSGTRLTVV.

The chain employs TRBV9 and TRBJ2-7; 9 bases fit TRBD1. This CDR3 has 14 amino acids. After removal of 0 bases from V and 4 bases from J, the junction contained 2 bases not matched to a gene. Germline CDR1 and CDR2: SGDLS and YYNGEE. Here the CDR3 DNA reads TGTGCCAGCAGCGTAGCCGACAGGGGGTACGAGCAGTACTTC. The encoded protein is CASSVADRGYEQYF.